The entry below describes one T cell receptor (beta chain). Sequencing used immunoSEQ multiplex PCR; TCRdb keeps in-frame clones, though not all of them. The data contain 200,000 to 250,000 clones, about four fifths of them singletons. Participants spanned ages roughly 18 to 90 years and resided in around 25 US areas. Participant reports of clinical history set cohort assignment. The sample belongs to a study of blood T cell repertoires in COVID-19. Study details: Samples taken during acute and convalescent COVID-19 were collected in the United States, Italy and Spain. Sample material is recorded as cDNA or gDNA derived from T cells, B-cell-depleted T cells, or PBMCs.

CDR3 length equals 17 residues. The V and J ends lost 6 bases and 4 bases, in that order; junction bases with no gene match: 12. The germline CDR1 and CDR2 sequences are LGHDT and YNNKEL (reference sequence). The rearrangement links TRBV3-1 (or the pseudogene TRBV3-2) to TRBJ1-5; 10 nucleotides agree with TRBD1. The sample comprised PBMCs or T cells enriched from blood (not recorded which). This clonotype originated in a woman aged 35 to 49 with acute COVID-19. In nucleotides, the CDR3 is TGTGCCAGCAGTCGGGGACAGGGGTTTCGTGGGAATCAGCCCCAGCATTTT. Protein product: CASSRGQGFRGNQPQHF.